This T cell receptor beta chain stems from a study of T cells after yellow fever vaccination. Findings and limits, study-wide: Most clones from primary vaccination were detected again post-booster (roughly 96% CD4, roughly 91% CD8).

This clonotype has a handful of counts. Antigen unknown. V was shortened by 3 bases and J by 5 bases, with 10 bases between the two germline ends. In germline, CDR1 is MDHEN, CDR2 SYDVKM. CDR3 length equals 14 residues. TCRdb independently ran MiXCR on the 5' RACE reads; one entry per CDR3 protein. The repertoire holds more than 350,000 distinct CDR3 sequences, with 11% as singletons. The sample consisted of PBMCs, taken on the day of the first yellow fever vaccination. The clonotype originates from a man younger than 35 who received the YFV17D yellow fever vaccine. V and J are TRBV28 and TRBJ1-4; maybe TRBD1 (5 bases). CDR3 region: CASSFTGGNEKLFF. The CDR3 DNA follows: TGTGCCAGCAGTTTTACAGGCGGAAATGAAAAACTGTTTTTT.